The T cell receptor (beta chain) described here comes from a study of response to subunit inactivated influenza vaccine. From the RT-PCR reads, TCRdb called clonotypes with MiXCR, one entry per CDR3 protein. The sample records some 600,000 distinct CDR3 sequences, 12% to 15% being singletons. The study's findings and limits: A suggestion made by the authors is that each seasonal influenza vaccination recruits few new T cells.

The CDR3 runs to 14 residues. Trimming removed 5 bases from V and 8 bases from J; junction bases left unmatched: 9. Germline V CDR1 and CDR2: SEHNR, FQNEAQ (reference sequence). A remark on this clonotype: Its antigen is not identified.

The source was PBMCs from blood, collected roughly 2 weeks before vaccination. This receptor was obtained from a man in his forties or fifties who received an inactivated influenza vaccine. This chain uses TRBV7-9 with TRBJ1-2; TRBD1 matches at 9 bases. Here the CDR3 reads CASSVRDRVGGYTF. Here the CDR3 DNA reads TGTGCCAGCAGCGTCCGGGACAGGGTTGGCGGCTACACCTTC.